The T cell receptor (beta chain) under discussion was sequenced for a study of blood T cells in healthy people across ages. Study-level information: About one barcoded beta molecule per two T cells was the capture yield of template switching.

Comment on this clonotype: Antigen specificity is unknown.

Study-wide results and limits: Long-lived and aged donors differed, with more naive CD4+ cells and higher diversity in the long-lived.

Combining a sample-barcoded 5' primer with a J-beta primer mix, a second PCR ran for about 7 to 11 cycles. Carrying 12 random nucleotides, a template-switch adaptor labeled each individual cDNA molecule. Samples each returned at least 3 million CDR3-containing paired-end reads. TCRdb re-analysed the 5' RACE reads in MiXCR, keeping a single row per CDR3 protein. The sample contains about 720,000 distinct CDR3 sequences, over 20% of which appear only once. This clonotype originated in a man in his sixties or seventies in good health. The specimen was blood.

The CDR3: CASKESLGLAGEQYF. The CDR3 bases are TGTGCCAGCAAGGAGTCCCTCGGGCTAGCGGGAGAGCAGTACTTC. V is TRBV6-1 and J is TRBJ2-7; TRBD2 matches at 9 bases. The CDR3 covers 15 residues. CDR1 and CDR2 from the germline V gene are MNHNS and SASEGT. With V trimmed by 7 bases and J by 7 bases, 14 bases remained unmatched.